This T cell receptor beta chain was captured by sequencing in a study of high-grade serous ovarian cancer treatment subgroups. Per germline, CDR1 SQVTM and CDR2 ANQGSEA. The CDR3 has 13 residues. Trimming took 6 bases from V and 4 from J, leaving 10 bases between them. The tumor samples were collected prior to definitive surgery or chemotherapy. The repertoire was sequenced with immunoSEQ multiplex PCR; TCRdb's copy has only in-frame clones and lacks some. Of 2,800 or so clones listed, more than 65% are singletons. Sequences were obtained from tumor tissue. This rearrangement joins TRBV29-1 to TRBJ2-6, with a tentative D call TRBD1 (5 bases). This sequence was found in a human donor with high-grade serous ovarian cancer. CDR3 protein: CSVQGTGANVLTF. CDR3 coding DNA: TGCAGCGTCCAGGGAACCGGGGCCAACGTCCTGACTTTC.